The clone carrying this TCR beta chain was picked up one time. Survey-level immunoSEQ sequencing profiled the TCR beta repertoire. Libraries were prepared by immunoSEQ multiplex PCR; TCRdb keeps only in-frame clonotypes and omits some of them. In the table there are 55,000 to 70,000 clones, 93% of which are singletons. V lost 0 bases and J 1 base, leaving 7 bases between the germline ends. This CDR3 is built from 15 residues. In germline, CDR1 is SGHNT, CDR2 YYREEE (reference sequence). This receptor was identified in a man between 35 and 55 years old with rheumatoid arthritis. The specimen was PBMCs. The rearrangement links TRBV5-4 to TRBJ2-2; perhaps D is TRBD1 or TRBD2 (5 bases each). As DNA, the CDR3 is TGTGCCAGCAGCTTGGAGGGACGGAACACCGGGGAGCTGTTTTTT. It is translated as CASSLEGRNTGELFF. The full variable domain, completed using reference TRBV5-4 and TRBJ2-2, is ETGVTQSPTHLIKTRGQQVTLRCSSQSGHNTVSWYQQALGQGPQFIFQYYREEENGRGNFPPRFSGLQFPNYSSELNVNALELDDSALYLCASSLEGRNTGELFFGEGSRLTVL.